The subject of this entry is one T cell receptor (beta chain). Its antigen target is currently unknown. No much larger clonotype is one base removed from it; base qualities were not supplied. The germline V gene supplies CDR1 MNHEY and CDR2 SVGAGI. Taken from cysteine to phenylalanine, the CDR3 has 15 residues. Here the CDR3 DNA is all that survives: 45 bases in frame from base 1. V gives up 6 bases and J gives up 3 bases, and the segment between their germline ends measures 14 bases. This record comes from a study of cytomegalovirus exposure and HLA in healthy donors (dated by TCRdb to 2016 to 2017). As for the study more broadly: According to an earlier analysis of a few hundred of the donors, about 179 million T cells yielded approximately 120 million unique TCR beta sequences and around 300 Gb of sequence data. An early release that covered around 590 HLA-typed donors contained 300 to 350 gigabases of sequencing data and 70 million to 100 million unique TCR sequences. Of the approximately 400 genotyped donors, roughly 85% fell in the genetic ancestry cluster associated with self-reported Caucasian donors. The study was designed to test whether signatures of past pathogen exposure could be identified by cataloging public T cell receptors. The study used immunosequencing to profile the T cell repertoires of 666 subjects and linked those repertoires to cytomegalovirus serostatus. Besides the first cohort of 550 to 750 subjects, a separate validation cohort made up of 120 different subjects was used. High-throughput TCR immunosequencing, statistical association of individual TCRs with disease status, and machine learning were combined to predict cytomegalovirus infection status. A later analysis re-analyzed previously published TCR beta repertoires from roughly 690 donors and added high-resolution HLA genotyping to study TCR occurrence patterns. Rather than using new phenotypic data, the later analysis identified candidate immune exposures from TCR beta sequences and from how often those sequences occurred across donors. An earlier analysis of approximately 500 of the donors applied high-throughput TCR beta sequencing to assess whether each TCR beta V gene segment acted as functional or pseudogenic. Donor age, sex, ethnicity and CMV serostatus were compiled alongside the repertoire data. A later genetic analysis used genome-wide SNP genotypes for about 65% of the 666 donors, treating that subset as a discovery cohort. All discovery cohort repertoires had been generated using a single sequencing platform. HLA typing covered class I and class II loci at four-digit resolution. Typing coverage varied by locus: roughly 629-640 donors for A, B, C, DRB1 and DQB1; some 520 for DQA1; 600 to 610 for DPA1; more than 450 for DPB1. A few DR-DQ haplotypes were handled as single units for association and clustering because linkage in the cohort was strong. Among roughly 400 genotyped donors of the cohort, an average of roughly 240,000 unique TCR beta nucleotide sequences were sequenced per donor, roughly 20% of them non-productive. Overall study outcomes, separate from this receptor: The authors suggested that the approach could potentially be extended to other disease states and immunological phenotypes. The sequencing pipeline was judged likely to have produced a cluster of highly shared sequence variants as a technical artifact. Correlated functional status among segregating V segments might be attributable to linkage disequilibrium, but an unknown experimental factor could not be ruled out. A total of 150 to 200 TCR beta chains were listed by the study as associated with cytomegalovirus. For the cohort, immune exposure information was limited to CMV serostatus. Some IMGT-functional V segments, including TRBV6-2 and TRBV6-3, could not be distinguished by the 87-base-pair reads and were therefore excluded. In an earlier analysis of 587 of the donors, most TCR beta V segments appeared in productive rearrangements about 87% or about 30% of the time, broadly matching IMGT annotations. Because HLA typing was unavailable for some donors at each locus, only the typed subset was used in association tests. According to a later analysis, TCR association rates differed among HLA loci, with DRB1 alleles showing the most associated TCRs and HLA-C alleles showing the fewest. Across donors, most TCR sequences were observed very rarely, whereas some public TCRs were present in many individuals. Because counts were too low, seventeen rarely observed V segments, including chromosome 9 orphons, were excluded from the earlier analysis of around 640 of the donors. Compared with equally common non-associated chains, HLA-associated TCR beta chains in a later analysis were more clonally expanded and had lower generation probabilities. Three of the identified cytomegalovirus-associated TCR beta chains were confirmed in vitro to be specific for cytomegalovirus antigens. In this cohort, only TCR beta chains were sequenced, and detectable features were limited by the absence of alpha or paired-chain data. Presence/absence analyses assumed roughly uniform sequencing depth across donors, an assumption that may not hold. Assigning TCR associations to individual alleles was difficult when HLA alleles, especially DR and DQ, strongly co-occurred. A later genetic analysis reported fewer N-insertions in productive TCRs among donors in an Asian-associated ancestry cluster than the roughly 670-donor mean. The classifier was reported to diagnose cytomegalovirus status with high specificity and sensitivity in both the original and validation cohorts. A further reported finding was that TCR beta sequences accurately predicted the HLA-A and HLA-B alleles for most subjects in the first cohort. Most CMV-associated TCR beta chains appeared to be HLA-restricted in a later analysis, and the HLA associations seemed to be driven largely by CMV exposure. An association between a missense DCLRE1C variant and V-gene and J-gene trimming of TCR beta chains was found in a later genetic analysis and replicated in an independent cohort. A later analysis reported that several top co-occurrence clusters appeared linked to parvovirus B19, influenza, CMV and Epstein-Barr virus. Specific HLA alleles were associated with over 15,000 TCR beta sequences at a false discovery rate of 0.05 in a later analysis.

Library construction relied on the immunoSEQ multiplex PCR assay. A mixture of 60 forward primers for TCR Vbeta segments and 13 reverse primers for TCR Jbeta segments was used in the multiplex PCR. The CDR3 region of rearranged TCR beta genes was amplified from genomic DNA with a multiplex PCR assay. The amplified TCR beta libraries were sequenced on the Illumina HiSeq System as 87-base-pair reads. The source study handled its data this way. Across the roughly 670 repertoires, a later analysis counted 75 million to 90 million unique TCR beta chains, some 11 million of which were shared by at least two donors. Raw reads were error-corrected and collapsed into unique sequences with a nearest-neighbor algorithm that merged closely related sequences to remove PCR and sequencing errors. V, D and J gene segments were assigned by aligning CDR3 sequences to IMGT reference sequences. For a sequence to be retained, a match of at least six nucleotides to both a V gene segment and a J gene segment was required. A rearrangement was called productive if the CDR3 had no stop codons and remained in frame with V and J, and every other rearrangement was called non-productive. CDR3 was defined by IMGT convention, running from the second conserved V-encoded cysteine to the conserved J-encoded phenylalanine. In an earlier analysis of more than 550 of the donors, sequences lacking an unambiguous match to a single V gene segment were excluded. An earlier analysis of 500 to 700 of the donors classified V segments as functional when productive rearrangements were above 56.7% and as segregating when the standard deviation between donors was above 5%. To diagnose cytomegalovirus status from the catalog of TCR beta chain sequences, a statistical classification framework was built. V and J gene assignment, in a later analysis, came from comparing TCR nucleotide sequences with IMGT/GENE-DB human TR gene sequences. A later analysis assigned CDR3 sequences and most-parsimonious VDJ recombination scenarios with the TCRdist pipeline. In a later analysis, every TCR beta chain was defined by the combination of its CDR3 amino acid sequence and its V-gene family, and reads without a unique V-gene family were dropped. In a later analysis, around 650 highly shared, low-generation-probability nucleotide sequences were removed to address suspected cross-contamination and a sequencing artifact. For each public chain, a later analysis derived a clonal expansion index from normalized ranks of inferred template counts within each repertoire. A later analysis computed generation probabilities with a VDJ recombination model fitted to out-of-frame rearrangements, and checked the results against IGoR. A later analysis scored TCR-TCR, TCR-HLA and TCR-CMV co-occurrence with hypergeometric tests, applying a repertoire-size bias correction to TCR pairs. A later analysis estimated false discovery rates by permuting HLA or CMV assignments 20 times. In a later analysis, co-occurring TCRs were grouped using DBSCAN, with TCRdist sequence similarity added in when clustering inside HLA-allele-positive subsets. Repertoires with fewer than 30,000 or more than 120,000 public chains were left out of co-occurrence clustering, as were several repertoires with anomalous nucleotide sharing. TCRdb provides this immuneACCESS table in a form limited to in-frame rearrangements. Some clones are lacking; in checked studies, under half of them reflect an unresolved V gene, and why the rest are absent is not known. D and trimming come from the DNA, and the V and J calls and clone size come from that table. The sample data list 200,000 to 250,000 clones, and 60% to 80% of these were observed just once. The ten largest account for about 1.8% of the sample.

The cohort was made up of under 800 healthy bone marrow donors. At the time of sampling, every cohort member was nominally healthy, though immune exposures that went unrecorded were likely present. The donor tested CMV seronegative, placing the donor among the 350 to 400 seronegative members of the cohort. A peripheral blood sample was provided by each donor, and peripheral blood mononuclear cells were used for TCR beta sequencing. Genomic DNA extraction from the blood cell samples was performed with the Qiagen DNeasy Blood Extraction Kit. The sequence is built from TRBV6-5 and TRBJ2-2, with the D gene not confidently named. This TCR was recovered from a man aged 18 to 29 in good health and CMV-seronegative. The material sequenced was PBMCs. The CDR3 region reads CASRVYSRDTGELFF. In nucleotide form, the sequence is TGTGCCAGCAGGGTTTATAGTCGGGACACCGGGGAGCTGTTTTTT.